The source of this T cell receptor beta chain is a study of T cell changes during pregnancy in multiple sclerosis. The CDR3 contains 13 residues. J was trimmed by 2 bases and V by 10 bases; bases with no gene match: 5. Germline V gene sequence: CDR1 MGHDK, CDR2 SYGVNS. TCRdb's copy holds only in-frame clones and misses some; the assay was immunoSEQ multiplex PCR. The table records 100,000 or so clones, roughly nine tenths of them present only once. Sequenced here: peripheral blood, sampled in the second trimester of pregnancy. The chain carries TRBV25-1 and TRBJ2-3; TRBD1 matches at 8 bases. This TCR was sampled from a female donor with multiple sclerosis, enrolled in a pregnancy study. The DNA for the CDR3 is TGTGCCACTTCGGACAGGGCCACAGATACGCAGTATTTT. Amino acids: CATSDRATDTQYF. Complete variable domain (other parts from reference TRBV25-1 and TRBJ2-3): EADIYQTPRYLVIGTGKKITLECSQTMGHDKMYWYQQDPGMELHLIHYSYGVNSTEKGDLSSESTVSRIRTEHFPLTLESARPSHTSQYLCATSDRATDTQYFGPGTRLTVL.